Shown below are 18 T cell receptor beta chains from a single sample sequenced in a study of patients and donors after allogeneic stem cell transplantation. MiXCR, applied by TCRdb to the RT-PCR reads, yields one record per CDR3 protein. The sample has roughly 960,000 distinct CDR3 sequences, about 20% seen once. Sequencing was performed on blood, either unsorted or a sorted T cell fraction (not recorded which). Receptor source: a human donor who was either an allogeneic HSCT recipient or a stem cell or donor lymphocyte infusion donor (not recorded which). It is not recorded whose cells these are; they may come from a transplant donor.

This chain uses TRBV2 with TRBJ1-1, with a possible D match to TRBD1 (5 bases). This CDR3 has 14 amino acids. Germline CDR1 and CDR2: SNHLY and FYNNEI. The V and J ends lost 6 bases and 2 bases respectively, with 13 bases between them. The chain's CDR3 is CASSGRGRNTEAFF. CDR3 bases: TGTGCCAGCAGCGGGAGGGGTCGTAACACTGAAGCTTTCTTT. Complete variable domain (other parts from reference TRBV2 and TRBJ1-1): EPEVTQTPSHQVTQMGQEVILRCVPISNHLYFYWYRQILGQKVEFLVSFYNNEISEKSEIFDDQFSVERPDGSNFTLKIRSTKLEDSAMYFCASSGRGRNTEAFFGQGTRLTVV.

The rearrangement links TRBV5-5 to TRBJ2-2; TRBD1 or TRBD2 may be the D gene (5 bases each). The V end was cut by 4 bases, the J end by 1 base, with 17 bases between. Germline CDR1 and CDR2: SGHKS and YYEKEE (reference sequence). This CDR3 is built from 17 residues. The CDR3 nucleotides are TGTGCCAGCAGCCCGACCCTCGGGACCGGGAACACCGGGGAGCTGTTTTTT. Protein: CASSPTLGTGNTGELFF.

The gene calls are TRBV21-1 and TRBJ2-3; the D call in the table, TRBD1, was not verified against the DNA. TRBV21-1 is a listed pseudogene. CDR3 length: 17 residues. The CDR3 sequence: CASSSTDLRGLLDTQYF. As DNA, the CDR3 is TGTGCCAGCAGCTCTACAGACCTCAGGGGGCTCTTGGATACGCAGTATTTT.

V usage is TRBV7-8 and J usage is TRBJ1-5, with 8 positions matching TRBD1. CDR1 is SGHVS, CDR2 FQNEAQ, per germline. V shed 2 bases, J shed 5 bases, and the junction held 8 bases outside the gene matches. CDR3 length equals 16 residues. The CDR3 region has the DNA TGTGCCAGCAGCTTATTGGGGGGACAGGTCGATCAGCCCCAGCATTTT. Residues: CASSLLGGQVDQPQHF.

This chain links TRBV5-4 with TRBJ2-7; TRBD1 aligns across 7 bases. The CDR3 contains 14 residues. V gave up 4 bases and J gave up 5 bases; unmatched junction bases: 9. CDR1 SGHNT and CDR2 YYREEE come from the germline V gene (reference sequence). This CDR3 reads CASSRRQGWDEQYF. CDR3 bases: TGTGCCAGCAGCAGACGACAGGGTTGGGACGAGCAGTACTTC.

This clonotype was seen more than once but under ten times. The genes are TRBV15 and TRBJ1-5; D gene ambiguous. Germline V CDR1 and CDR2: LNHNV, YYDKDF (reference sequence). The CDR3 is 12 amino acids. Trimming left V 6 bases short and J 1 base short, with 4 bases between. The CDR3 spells CATRLSNQPQHF. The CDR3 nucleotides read TGTGCCACCAGGCTGAGCAATCAGCCCCAGCATTTT.

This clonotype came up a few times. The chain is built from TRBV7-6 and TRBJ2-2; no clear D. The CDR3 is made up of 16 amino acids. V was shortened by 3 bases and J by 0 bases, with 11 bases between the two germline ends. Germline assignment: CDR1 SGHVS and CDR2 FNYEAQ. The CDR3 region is CASSFSYSANTGELFF. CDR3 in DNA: TGTGCCAGCAGCTTTTCCTACAGCGCGAACACCGGGGAGCTGTTTTTT.

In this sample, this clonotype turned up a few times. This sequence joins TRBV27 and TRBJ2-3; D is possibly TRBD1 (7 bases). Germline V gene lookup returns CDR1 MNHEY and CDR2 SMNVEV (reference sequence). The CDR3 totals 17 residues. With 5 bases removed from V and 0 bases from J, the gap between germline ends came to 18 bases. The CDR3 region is CASSRGYSGGSTDTQYF. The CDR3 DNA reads TGTGCCAGCAGTAGGGGCTATTCAGGGGGGAGCACAGATACGCAGTATTTT.

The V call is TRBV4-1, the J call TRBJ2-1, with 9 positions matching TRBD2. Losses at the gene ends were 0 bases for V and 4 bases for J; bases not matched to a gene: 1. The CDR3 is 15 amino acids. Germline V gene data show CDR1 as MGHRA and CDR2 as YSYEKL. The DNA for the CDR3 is TGCGCCAGCAGCCAAGATCTAGCGGGGTACAATGAGCAGTTCTTC. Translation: CASSQDLAGYNEQFF.

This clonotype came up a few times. The DNA of the CDR3 is TGTGCCAGCAGCTTGTTGGGTAGTTTCGGTGTTGACAGACAAGAGACCCAGTACTTC. Translating it yields CASSLLGSFGVDRQETQYF. The V call is TRBV5-4, the J call TRBJ2-5; D perhaps matches TRBD1 (5 bases). Deletions cut 1 base from V and 2 bases from J, with 24 bases between. Germline loops: CDR1 SGHNT, CDR2 YYREEE (reference sequence). CDR3 length equals 19 residues. Full variable domain (remainder filled in from reference TRBV5-4 and TRBJ2-5): ETGVTQSPTHLIKTRGQQVTLRCSSQSGHNTVSWYQQALGQGPQFIFQYYREEENGRGNFPPRFSGLQFPNYSSELNVNALELDDSALYLCASSLLGSFGVDRQETQYFGPGTRLLVL.

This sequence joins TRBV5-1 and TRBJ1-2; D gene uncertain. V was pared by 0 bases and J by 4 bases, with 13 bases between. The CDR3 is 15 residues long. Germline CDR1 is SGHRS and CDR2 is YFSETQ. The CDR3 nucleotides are TGCGCCAGCAGCTTGGAAGGGCAGTCTCCCTATGGCTACACCTTC. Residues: CASSLEGQSPYGYTF. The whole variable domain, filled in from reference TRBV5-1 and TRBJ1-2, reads KAGVTQTPRYLIKTRGQQVTLSCSPISGHRSVSWYQQTPGQGLQFLFEYFSETQRNKGNFPGRFSGRQFSNSRSEMNVSTLELGDSALYLCASSLEGQSPYGYTFGSGTRLTVV.

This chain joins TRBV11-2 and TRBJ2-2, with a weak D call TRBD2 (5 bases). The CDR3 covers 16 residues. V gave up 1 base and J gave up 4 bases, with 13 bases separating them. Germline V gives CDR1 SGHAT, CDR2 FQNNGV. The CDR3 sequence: CASSLVPAASTGELFF. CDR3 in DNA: TGTGCCAGCAGCTTAGTTCCAGCGGCCAGCACCGGGGAGCTGTTTTTT.

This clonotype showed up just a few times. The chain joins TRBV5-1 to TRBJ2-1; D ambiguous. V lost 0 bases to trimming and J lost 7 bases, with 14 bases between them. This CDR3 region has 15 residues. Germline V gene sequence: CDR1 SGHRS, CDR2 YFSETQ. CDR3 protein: CASSLERAMGNEQFF. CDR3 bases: TGCGCCAGCAGCTTGGAAAGGGCCATGGGGAATGAGCAGTTCTTC.

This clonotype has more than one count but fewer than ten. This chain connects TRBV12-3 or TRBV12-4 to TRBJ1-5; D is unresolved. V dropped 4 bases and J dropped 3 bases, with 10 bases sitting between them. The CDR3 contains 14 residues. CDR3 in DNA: TGTGCCAGCAGTTCTCGGATGTCCAATCAGCCCCAGCATTTT. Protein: CASSSRMSNQPQHF.

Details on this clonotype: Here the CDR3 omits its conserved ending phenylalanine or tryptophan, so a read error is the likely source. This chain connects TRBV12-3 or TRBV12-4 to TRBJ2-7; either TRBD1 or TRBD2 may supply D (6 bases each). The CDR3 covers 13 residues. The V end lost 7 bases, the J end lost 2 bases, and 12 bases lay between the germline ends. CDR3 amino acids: CASMGGKTYEQYL. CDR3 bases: TGTGCCAGCATGGGGGGCAAAACCTACGAGCAGTACCTC.

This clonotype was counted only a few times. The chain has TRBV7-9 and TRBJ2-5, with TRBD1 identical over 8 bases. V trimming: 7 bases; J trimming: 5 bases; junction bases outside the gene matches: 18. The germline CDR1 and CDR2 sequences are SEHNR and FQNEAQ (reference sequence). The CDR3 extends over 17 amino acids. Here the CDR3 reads CASIPEHYSTGVETQYF. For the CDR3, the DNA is TGTGCCAGCATCCCGGAACACTACTCGACAGGGGTGGAGACCCAGTACTTC.

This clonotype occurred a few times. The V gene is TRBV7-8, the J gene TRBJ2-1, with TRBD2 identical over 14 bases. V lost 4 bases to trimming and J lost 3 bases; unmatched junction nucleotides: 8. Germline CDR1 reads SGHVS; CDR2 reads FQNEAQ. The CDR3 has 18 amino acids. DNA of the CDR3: TGTGCCAGCAGCTCGGGACTAGCGGGAGAGCCCAGCTACAATGAGCAGTTCTTC. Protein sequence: CASSSGLAGEPSYNEQFF.

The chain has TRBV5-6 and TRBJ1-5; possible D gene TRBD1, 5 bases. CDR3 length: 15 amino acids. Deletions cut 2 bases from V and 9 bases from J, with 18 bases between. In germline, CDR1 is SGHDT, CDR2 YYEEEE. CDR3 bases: TGTGCCAGCAGCTTAAAAGACAGCGGGAGTCGGCCCCAGCATTTT. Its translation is CASSLKDSGSRPQHF.